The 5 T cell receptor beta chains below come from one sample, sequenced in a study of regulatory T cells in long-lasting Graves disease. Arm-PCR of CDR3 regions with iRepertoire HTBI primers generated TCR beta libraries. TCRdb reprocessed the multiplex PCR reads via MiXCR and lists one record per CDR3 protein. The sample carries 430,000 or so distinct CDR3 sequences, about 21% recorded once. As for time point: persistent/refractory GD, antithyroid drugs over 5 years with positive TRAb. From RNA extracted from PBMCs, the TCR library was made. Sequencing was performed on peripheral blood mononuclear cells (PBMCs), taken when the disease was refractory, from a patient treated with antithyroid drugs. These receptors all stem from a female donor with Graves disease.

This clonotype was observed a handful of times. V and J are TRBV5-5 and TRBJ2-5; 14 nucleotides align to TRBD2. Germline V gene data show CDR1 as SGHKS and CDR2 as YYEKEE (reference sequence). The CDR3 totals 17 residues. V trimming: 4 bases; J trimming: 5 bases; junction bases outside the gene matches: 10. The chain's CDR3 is CASSLPGTSGSAETQYF. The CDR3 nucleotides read TGTGCCAGCAGCCTGCCCGGGACTAGCGGGAGTGCGGAGACCCAGTACTTC.

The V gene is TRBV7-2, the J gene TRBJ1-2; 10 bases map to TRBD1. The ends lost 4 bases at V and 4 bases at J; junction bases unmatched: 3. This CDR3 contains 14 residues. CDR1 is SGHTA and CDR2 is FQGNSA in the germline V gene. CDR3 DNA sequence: TGTGCCAGCAGCTCCTGGACAGGGGGCTATGGCTACACCTTC. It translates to CASSSWTGGYGYTF.

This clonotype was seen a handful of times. The CDR3 protein is CASSLREAGTDTQYF. CDR3 coding DNA: TGTGCCAGCAGTTTACGGGAGGCCGGCACAGATACGCAGTATTTT. The V gene is TRBV28, the J gene TRBJ2-3, with TRBD2 matching 7 bases. The CDR3 runs to 15 residues. The germline V gene has CDR1 MDHEN and CDR2 SYDVKM. V lost 2 bases, J lost 1 base, and 3 bases stayed unmatched.

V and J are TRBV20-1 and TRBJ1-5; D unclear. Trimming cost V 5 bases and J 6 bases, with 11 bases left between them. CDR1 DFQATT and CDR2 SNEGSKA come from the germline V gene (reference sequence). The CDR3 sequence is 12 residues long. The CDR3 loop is CSADKGTQPQHF. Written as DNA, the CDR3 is TGCAGTGCTGATAAGGGAACTCAGCCCCAGCATTTT.

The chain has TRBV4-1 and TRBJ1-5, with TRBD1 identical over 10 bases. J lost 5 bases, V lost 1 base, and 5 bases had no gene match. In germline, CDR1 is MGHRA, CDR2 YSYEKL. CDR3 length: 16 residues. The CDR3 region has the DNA TGCGCCAGCAGCCAAGTTCCGGGACAGGGGTATCAGCCCCAGCATTTT. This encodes CASSQVPGQGYQPQHF.